This TCR beta chain was observed in a study of T cells in localized non-small cell lung cancer. Whole-study results and caveats: Within adjacent lung there appeared a median around 57 of the top 100 tumor clones. Compared with tumor, uninvolved adjacent lung displayed greater T cell clonality, ranking highest overall.

Sequencing used immunoSEQ multiplex PCR; TCRdb keeps in-frame clones, though not all of them. The repertoire includes roughly 20,000 clones, about 90% of them detected once, and 2.5% to 3% sits in the top ten. V was clipped by 0 bases and J by 1 base, with 15 bases between them. Germline V CDR1 and CDR2: ENHRY, SYGVKD. The CDR3 has 17 amino acids. Turning to this clone: Its antigen is as yet unknown.

The TCR comes from a woman between 35 and 70 years old with stage I lung adenocarcinoma. Sequences were derived from peripheral blood, sampled before any cancer treatment. V gene TRBV10-3 combines with J gene TRBJ1-2; no definite D call. CDR3 nucleotides: TGTGCCATCAGTGAGTCAGAAGGGATGATTGTTAACTATGGCTACACCTTC. It specifies CAISESEGMIVNYGYTF.